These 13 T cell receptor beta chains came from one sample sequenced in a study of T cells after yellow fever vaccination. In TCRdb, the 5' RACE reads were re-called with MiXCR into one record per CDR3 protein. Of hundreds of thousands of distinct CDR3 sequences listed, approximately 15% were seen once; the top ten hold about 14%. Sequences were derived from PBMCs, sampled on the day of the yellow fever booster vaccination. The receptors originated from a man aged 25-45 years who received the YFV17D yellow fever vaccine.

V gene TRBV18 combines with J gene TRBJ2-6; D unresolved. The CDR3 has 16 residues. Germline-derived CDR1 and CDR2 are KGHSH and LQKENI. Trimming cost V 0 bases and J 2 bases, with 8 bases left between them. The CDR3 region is CASSPPELPGANVLTF. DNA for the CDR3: TGTGCCAGCTCACCACCGGAACTCCCTGGGGCCAACGTCCTGACTTTC.

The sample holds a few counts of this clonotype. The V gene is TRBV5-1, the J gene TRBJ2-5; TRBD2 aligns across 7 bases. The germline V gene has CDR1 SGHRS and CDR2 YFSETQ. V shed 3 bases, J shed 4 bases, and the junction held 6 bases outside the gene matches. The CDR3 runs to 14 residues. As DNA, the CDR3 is TGCGCCAGCAGCTCCGGACTAGTTCCAGAGACCCAGTACTTC. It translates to CASSSGLVPETQYF.

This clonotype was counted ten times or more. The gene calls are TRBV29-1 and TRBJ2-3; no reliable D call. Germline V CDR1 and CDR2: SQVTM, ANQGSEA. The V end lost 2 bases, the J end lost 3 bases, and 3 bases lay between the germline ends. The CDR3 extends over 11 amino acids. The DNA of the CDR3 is TGCAGCGTTGAAAATACAGATACGCAGTATTTT. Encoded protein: CSVENTDTQYF.

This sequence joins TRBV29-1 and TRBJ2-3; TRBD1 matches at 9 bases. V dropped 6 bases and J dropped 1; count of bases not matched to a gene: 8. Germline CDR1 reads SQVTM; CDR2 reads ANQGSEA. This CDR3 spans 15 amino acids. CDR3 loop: CSVQDDRGGTDTQYF. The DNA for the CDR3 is TGCAGCGTCCAGGACGACAGGGGGGGCACAGATACGCAGTATTTT.

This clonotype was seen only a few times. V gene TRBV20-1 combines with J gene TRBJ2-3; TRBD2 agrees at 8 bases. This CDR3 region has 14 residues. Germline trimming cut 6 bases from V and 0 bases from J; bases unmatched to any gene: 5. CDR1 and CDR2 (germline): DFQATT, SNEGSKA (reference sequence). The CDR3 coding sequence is TGCAGTGCAGGGGCTAGCGGGAGCACAGATACGCAGTATTTT. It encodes CSAGASGSTDTQYF.

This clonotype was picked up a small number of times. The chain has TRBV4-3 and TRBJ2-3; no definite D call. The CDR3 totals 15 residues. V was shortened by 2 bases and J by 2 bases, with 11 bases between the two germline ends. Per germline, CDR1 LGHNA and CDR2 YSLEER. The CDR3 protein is CASSQQPTDTDTQYF. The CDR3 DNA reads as TGCGCCAGCAGCCAACAACCCACAGACACAGATACGCAGTATTTT.

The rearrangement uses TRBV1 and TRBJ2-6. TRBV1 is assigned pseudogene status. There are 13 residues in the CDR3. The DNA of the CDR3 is TGCACCAGCACAAATTCTGGGGCCAACGTCCTGACTTTC. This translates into CTSTNSGANVLTF.

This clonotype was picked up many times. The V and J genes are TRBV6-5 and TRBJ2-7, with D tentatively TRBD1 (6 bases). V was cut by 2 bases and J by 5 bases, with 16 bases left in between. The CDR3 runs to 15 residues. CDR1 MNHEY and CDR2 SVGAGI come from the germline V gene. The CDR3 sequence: CASSYGIGGPNEQYF. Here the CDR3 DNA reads TGTGCCAGCAGTTACGGAATAGGGGGTCCCAACGAGCAGTACTTC.

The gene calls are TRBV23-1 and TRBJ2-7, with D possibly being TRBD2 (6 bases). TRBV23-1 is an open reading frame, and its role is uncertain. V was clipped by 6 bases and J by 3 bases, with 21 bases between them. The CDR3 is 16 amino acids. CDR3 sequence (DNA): TGCGCCAGCAGGCGCCCGGGACTGGGACCTGGCTACGAGCAGTACTTC. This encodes CASRRPGLGPGYEQYF.

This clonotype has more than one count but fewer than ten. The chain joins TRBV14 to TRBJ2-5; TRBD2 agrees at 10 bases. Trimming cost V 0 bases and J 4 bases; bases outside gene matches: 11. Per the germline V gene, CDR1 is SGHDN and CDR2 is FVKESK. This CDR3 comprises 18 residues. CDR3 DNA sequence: TGTGCCAGCAGCCAAGAACTAGCGGGACAACGCCGCCGAGAGACCCAGTACTTC. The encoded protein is CASSQELAGQRRRETQYF.

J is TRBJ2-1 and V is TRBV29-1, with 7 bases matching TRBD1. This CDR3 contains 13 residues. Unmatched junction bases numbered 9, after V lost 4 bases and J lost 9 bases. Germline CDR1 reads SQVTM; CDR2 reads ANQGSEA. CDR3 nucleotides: TGCAGCGTTGGGGGACAGACCGAGGGTGAGCAGTTCTTC. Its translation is CSVGGQTEGEQFF.

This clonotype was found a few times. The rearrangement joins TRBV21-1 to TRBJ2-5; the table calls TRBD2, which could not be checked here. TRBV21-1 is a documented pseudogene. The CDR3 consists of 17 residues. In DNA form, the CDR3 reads TGTGCCAGCAGCAAAGAGGGACCTGGATGGGGTGGGGAGACCCAGTACTTC. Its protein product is CASSKEGPGWGGETQYF.

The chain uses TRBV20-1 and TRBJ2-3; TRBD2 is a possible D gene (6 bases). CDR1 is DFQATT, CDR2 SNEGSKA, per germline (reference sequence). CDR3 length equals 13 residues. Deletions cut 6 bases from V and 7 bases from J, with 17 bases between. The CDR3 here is CSAMQEGRHTQYF. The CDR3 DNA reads TGCAGTGCCATGCAGGAGGGCCGCCATACGCAGTATTTT.